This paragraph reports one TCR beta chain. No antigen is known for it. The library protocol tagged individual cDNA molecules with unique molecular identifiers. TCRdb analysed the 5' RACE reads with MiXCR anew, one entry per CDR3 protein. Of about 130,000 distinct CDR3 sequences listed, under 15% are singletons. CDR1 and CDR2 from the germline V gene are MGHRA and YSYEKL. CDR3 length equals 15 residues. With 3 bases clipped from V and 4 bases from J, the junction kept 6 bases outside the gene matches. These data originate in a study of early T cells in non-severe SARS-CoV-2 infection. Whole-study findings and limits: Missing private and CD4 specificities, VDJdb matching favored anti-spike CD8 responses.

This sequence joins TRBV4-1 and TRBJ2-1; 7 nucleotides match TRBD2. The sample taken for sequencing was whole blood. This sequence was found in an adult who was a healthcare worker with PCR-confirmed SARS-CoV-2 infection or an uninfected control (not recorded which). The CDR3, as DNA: TGCGCCAGCAGCCAGGATAGCGGGTGGTACAATGAGCAGTTCTTC. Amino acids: CASSQDSGWYNEQFF.